These 27 T cell receptor beta chains originate from one sample sequenced in a study of T-cell memory formation after mild COVID-19. TCRdb re-derived calls from the 5' RACE reads in MiXCR, one entry per CDR3 protein. The data hold 350,000 to 450,000 distinct CDR3 sequences, with approximately 15% observed a single time. Sequencing was carried out using PBMCs or a T cell subset sorted from them (not recorded which). The receptor set was obtained from a man between 18 and 29 years old who had mild COVID-19 (a few samples of this study predate the infection). Cell type and time point are not known.

The V and J genes are TRBV11-2 and TRBJ2-1; D may be TRBD1 or TRBD2 (5 bases each). Deletions cut 2 bases from V and 6 bases from J, with 11 bases between. In germline, CDR1 is SGHAT, CDR2 FQNNGV. The CDR3 extends over 14 amino acids. The CDR3 nucleotides read TGTGCCAGCAGCTTATCGGCAGGGACCAATGAGCAGTTCTTC. Amino acids: CASSLSAGTNEQFF.

CDR3 in amino acids: CSVARTSADTQYF. DNA for the CDR3: TGCAGCGTTGCTCGAACGTCCGCAGATACGCAGTATTTT. V and J are TRBV29-1 and TRBJ2-3, with no clear D. This CDR3 is 13 amino acids long. V was clipped by 4 bases and J by 4 bases, with 12 bases between them. Germline CDR1 is SQVTM and CDR2 is ANQGSEA.

This clonotype was seen only a few times. The chain employs TRBV24-1 and TRBJ2-3; D gene uncertain. V lost 4 bases to trimming and J lost 3 bases, with 7 bases between them. CDR3 length: 13 amino acids. The V gene's germline CDR1 is KGHDR and CDR2 SFDVKD. The CDR3 reads CATSEPPTDTQYF. In DNA form, the CDR3 reads TGTGCCACCAGTGAACCGCCTACAGATACGCAGTATTTT.

The chain has TRBV4-1 and TRBJ1-2, with D possibly TRBD1 on 5 matching bases. This CDR3 has 13 amino acids. The germline V gene encodes CDR1 MGHRA and CDR2 YSYEKL. V was pared by 0 bases and J by 4 bases, with 6 bases between. CDR3 loop: CASSQDGGYGYTF. The CDR3 coding sequence is TGCGCCAGCAGCCAAGACGGGGGCTATGGCTACACCTTC.

This clonotype appeared a few times. V usage is TRBV5-1 and J usage is TRBJ1-3; 10 bases fit TRBD1. Germline V lookup: CDR1 SGHRS, CDR2 YFSETQ. The CDR3 length is 19 residues. V was pared by 1 base and J by 3 bases, with 13 bases of the junction left unmatched. The CDR3 loop reads CASSLRDRGWSTGGNTIYF. In nucleotides, the CDR3 is TGCGCCAGCAGCTTGCGGGACAGGGGATGGTCTACGGGTGGAAACACCATATATTTT.

The chain combines TRBV20-1 with TRBJ2-1, with 8 positions matching TRBD2. V was clipped by 3 bases and J by 13 bases; unmatched bases: 11. CDR3 length equals 13 residues. Germline values: CDR1 DFQATT, CDR2 SNEGSKA (reference sequence). The CDR3 protein is CSASGGVEETQFF. CDR3 nucleotides: TGCAGTGCTAGCGGGGGGGTTGAAGAGACCCAGTTCTTC.

This clonotype turned up a few times. This chain connects TRBV14 to TRBJ2-5; D remains ambiguous. The germline V and J ends were trimmed by 8 bases and 4 bases, with 8 bases remaining between them. CDR3 size: 11 residues. Germline assignment: CDR1 SGHDN and CDR2 FVKESK. CDR3 nucleotide sequence: TGTGCCAGCGCCATGGGAGAGACCCAGTACTTC. Amino acids: CASAMGETQYF.

This rearrangement joins TRBV6-5 to TRBJ1-5; 9 bases match TRBD1. Per germline, CDR1 MNHEY and CDR2 SVGAGI. The CDR3 covers 14 residues. J was trimmed by 6 bases and V by 6 bases; bases with no gene match: 6. The CDR3 DNA follows: TGTGCCAGCAGCCCGGACAGGGGAATTCAGCCCCAGCATTTT. This gives the protein CASSPDRGIQPQHF.

The genes are TRBV3-1 and TRBJ1-3, with unresolved D. From germline, CDR1 is LGHDT and CDR2 YNNKEL (reference sequence). Trimming shortened V by 0 bases and J by 0 bases, and 6 bases separated the two germline ends. The CDR3 is made up of 15 amino acids. As DNA, the CDR3 is TGTGCCAGCAGCCAAGATCGCCGCTCTGGAAACACCATATATTTT. Translating it yields CASSQDRRSGNTIYF.

In this sample, this clonotype turned up many times. This chain uses TRBV19 with TRBJ1-5; maybe TRBD1 (6 bases). The CDR3 spans 13 residues. V lost 3 bases and J lost 7, with 10 bases in between. The germline gives CDR1 LNHDA, CDR2 SQIVND (reference sequence). This CDR3 is CASSIDRRQPQHF. CDR3 in DNA: TGTGCCAGTAGTATCGACAGGCGCCAGCCCCAGCATTTT.

The chain couples TRBV6-6 to TRBJ2-7; D may be TRBD2 (6 bases). V shed 10 bases and J shed 0 bases, with 16 bases lying between them. The CDR3 length is 14 residues. CDR1 is MNHNY, CDR2 SVGAGI, per germline (reference sequence). The CDR3 nucleotides are TGTGCCACGGAGGGCCGGAGGAGCTCCTACGAGCAGTACTTC. Amino acid sequence: CATEGRRSSYEQYF.

This clonotype was counted between two and nine times. The chain links TRBV5-5 to TRBJ2-2, with D tentatively TRBD1 (5 bases). From germline, CDR1 is SGHKS and CDR2 YYEKEE (reference sequence). This CDR3 contains 13 residues. Trimming removed 0 bases at V and 8 bases at J, with 8 bases between. The CDR3 bases are TGTGCCAGCAGCTTGGACAGGTGGGGGGAGCTGTTTTTT. Protein sequence: CASSLDRWGELFF.

The V and J genes are TRBV2 and TRBJ2-5; D is possibly TRBD1 or TRBD2 (6 bases each). The CDR3 runs to 13 residues. From germline, CDR1 is SNHLY and CDR2 FYNNEI. V lost 3 bases and J 4 bases, leaving 9 bases between the germline ends. CDR3 nucleotide sequence: TGTGCCAGCAGTGAGTCGGGGGCAGAGACCCAGTACTTC. Amino acid sequence: CASSESGAETQYF.

The chain combines TRBV6-5 with TRBJ2-1, with TRBD1 identical over 9 bases. V shed 5 bases and J 7 bases; nucleotides not matched to a gene: 9. The CDR3 length is 15 residues. The germline CDR1 and CDR2 sequences are MNHEY and SVGAGI. The CDR3 nucleotides read TGTGCCAGCAGTGCCGGGACAGGGATGTTAAATGAGCAGTTCTTC. It encodes CASSAGTGMLNEQFF.

This clonotype was counted between two and nine times. This rearrangement joins TRBV9 to TRBJ1-1, with D maybe TRBD1 (5 bases). The CDR3 length is 14 residues. Per the germline V gene, CDR1 is SGDLS and CDR2 is YYNGEE. Trimming cost V 3 bases and J 1 base, with 10 bases left between them. Written as DNA, the CDR3 is TGTGCCAGCAGCGCGGGGGGACCGAACACTGAAGCTTTCTTT. This codes for CASSAGGPNTEAFF. Filled out from reference TRBV9 and TRBJ1-1, the complete variable domain reads DSGVTQTPKHLITATGQRVTLRCSPRSGDLSVYWYQQSLDQGLQFLIQYYNGEERAKGNILERFSAQQFPDLHSELNLSSLELGDSALYFCASSAGGPNTEAFFGQGTRLTVV.

This clonotype came up a few times. The J gene is TRBJ1-5, the V gene TRBV4-1; no clear D gene. The CDR3 covers 17 residues. Trimming cost V 1 base and J 6 bases, with 19 bases left between them. CDR1 and CDR2 from the germline V gene are MGHRA and YSYEKL. CDR3 residues: CASSQVPRTASGQPQHF. CDR3 bases: TGCGCCAGCAGCCAAGTCCCTCGGACGGCCTCTGGTCAGCCCCAGCATTTT.

V usage is TRBV20-1 and J usage is TRBJ1-5, with TRBD1 matching over 7 bases. The CDR3 is 15 residues long. Unmatched junction bases numbered 7, after V lost 5 bases and J lost 0 bases. Germline CDR1 DFQATT, CDR2 SNEGSKA (reference sequence). The CDR3 DNA follows: TGCAGTGCTCCAGCCGGGACAGCTAGCAATCAGCCCCAGCATTTT. Translation gives CSAPAGTASNQPQHF.

The J gene is TRBJ2-3, the V gene TRBV6-5; D remains unclear. V was cut by 5 bases and J by 6 bases, with 9 bases left in between. The CDR3 runs 12 residues. Germline V CDR1 and CDR2: MNHEY, SVGAGI. The CDR3 sequence is CASSTVWDTQYF. The CDR3 bases are TGTGCCAGCAGTACGGTCTGGGATACGCAGTATTTT.

The J gene is TRBJ2-1, the V gene TRBV15; D gene ambiguous. The germline V gene encodes CDR1 LNHNV and CDR2 YYDKDF (reference sequence). Trimming took 5 bases from V and 0 from J, leaving 11 bases between them. The CDR3 is 15 residues long. In DNA, the CDR3 is TGTGCCACCAGCCCCAAGGGTGGCTCCTACAATGAGCAGTTCTTC. This encodes CATSPKGGSYNEQFF.

This chain connects TRBV20-1 to TRBJ2-1; the match to TRBD2 covers 16 bases. CDR1 and CDR2 from the germline V gene are DFQATT and SNEGSKA (reference sequence). The junction had 6 bases not matched to a gene; V was cut back by 6 bases and J by 1 base. The CDR3 extends over 17 amino acids. CDR3 loop: CSAPGTSGGGSYNEQFF. The CDR3 nucleotides are TGCAGTGCGCCCGGGACTAGCGGGGGGGGTTCCTACAATGAGCAGTTCTTC.

This clonotype occurred a few times. The chain carries TRBV5-1 and TRBJ1-1; D is possibly TRBD1 (5 bases). The V end was cut by 0 bases, the J end by 11 bases, with 14 bases between. Germline values: CDR1 SGHRS, CDR2 YFSETQ. This CDR3 region has 13 residues. CDR3 residues: CASSLALGAIAFF. CDR3 in DNA: TGCGCCAGCAGCTTGGCACTCGGGGCTATTGCTTTCTTT.

This clonotype occurred a few times. The chain uses TRBV7-2 and TRBJ1-2; the D is unclear. This CDR3 contains 15 residues. Trimming stripped 2 bases from V and 7 bases from J, with 17 bases between. Germline CDR1 and CDR2: SGHTA and FQGNSA. CDR3 coding DNA: TGTGCCAGCAGCTTAATGCATCCGCCCGCAGCTGGCTACACCTTC. As protein: CASSLMHPPAAGYTF.

This clonotype has just a few counts. J is TRBJ2-2 and V is TRBV9, with D tentatively TRBD1 or TRBD2 (6 bases each). The CDR3 totals 17 residues. The germline V and J ends were trimmed by 4 bases and 3 bases, with 19 bases remaining between them. Looked up from germline, CDR1 is SGDLS and CDR2 is YYNGEE. DNA for the CDR3: TGTGCCAGCAGCTTAAAGAAAAGGGGGGTAGACACCGGGGAGCTGTTTTTT. Protein: CASSLKKRGVDTGELFF.

This clonotype was detected many times. The chain's CDR3 is CASSRLSGGRPAYNEQFF. Written as DNA, the CDR3 is TGCGCCAGCAGCCGCCTCAGCGGGGGACGGCCGGCCTACAATGAGCAGTTCTTC. This chain joins TRBV4-3 and TRBJ2-1, with TRBD2 matching over 8 bases. Per the germline V gene, CDR1 is LGHNA and CDR2 is YSLEER. V shed 4 bases and J 2 bases; nucleotides not matched to a gene: 13. CDR3 length equals 18 residues.

Note on this clonotype: At one end, the junction sequence differs from germline, possibly due to a read error. The chain employs TRBV6-1 and TRBJ1-5, with a weak D call TRBD1 (6 bases). Germline CDR1 and CDR2: MNHNS and SASEGT. The CDR3 consists of 16 residues. The CDR3 nucleotides read TGTGCCAGCAGCCGAAGGGGGGGAGACAGCAGTCAGCCCCAGCATTTT. It is translated as CASSRRGGDSSQPQHF.

J is TRBJ2-3 and V is TRBV4-3; possible D gene TRBD2, 6 bases. With 4 bases removed from V and 2 bases from J, the gap between germline ends came to 16 bases. The CDR3 has 16 amino acids. Per the germline V gene, CDR1 is LGHNA and CDR2 is YSLEER. This chain's CDR3 is CASSPGDGGNTDTQYF. Written as DNA, the CDR3 is TGCGCCAGCAGCCCAGGTGACGGGGGAAACACAGATACGCAGTATTTT.

This clonotype was seen more than once but under ten times. This chain links TRBV7-2 with TRBJ2-1; 7 positions match TRBD2. V lost 4 bases and J lost 14; bases outside the gene matches: 11. In germline, CDR1 is SGHTA, CDR2 FQGNSA. This CDR3 spans 13 amino acids. The CDR3 protein is CASSSGLAVFEFF. CDR3 coding DNA: TGTGCCAGCAGCTCGGGGCTAGCGGTGTTTGAGTTCTTC.